These 21 T cell receptor beta chains were sequenced from one sample in a study of CD8+ T cells in alopecia areata. Sequencing used cDNA as its template, made by extracting RNA and reverse transcribing it. The repertoire was sequenced with immunoSEQ multiplex PCR; TCRdb's copy has only in-frame clones and lacks some. The sample records about 160,000 clones, about three fifths being singletons. Treatment defined: oral pan-JAK inhibitor, 5-10 mg twice daily. The specimen was CD4+ T cells sorted from blood, collected at week 4, from a patient treated with tofacitinib. The receptor source for this set is a human donor with alopecia areata.

This chain uses TRBV25-1 with TRBJ2-5; 9 nucleotides match TRBD1. CDR3 length: 15 amino acids. V lost 3 bases to trimming and J lost 5 bases; unmatched junction nucleotides: 7. The germline CDR1 and CDR2 sequences are MGHDK and SYGVNS. CDR3 DNA sequence: TGTGCCAGCAGTGACTTTACTACAGGGGGCGAGACCCAGTACTTC. Translated: CASSDFTTGGETQYF.

The chain couples TRBV2 to TRBJ2-7, with 9 bases fitting TRBD1. CDR1 SNHLY and CDR2 FYNNEI come from the germline V gene. The ends lost 6 bases at V and 1 base at J; junction bases unmatched: 10. The CDR3 is 16 residues long. CDR3 coding DNA: TGTGCCAGCAGCGGAGGCTGGACAGGGGATTCCTACGAGCAGTACTTC. This sequence encodes CASSGGWTGDSYEQYF.

This chain connects TRBV15 to TRBJ1-6; D ambiguous. The CDR3 runs to 13 residues. The V gene lost 0 bases and the J gene lost 8 bases, with 5 bases spanning the gap. Germline CDR1 is LNHNV and CDR2 is YYDKDF (reference sequence). The DNA of the CDR3 is TGTGCCACCAGCAGAGAAAGGCATTCACCCCTCCACTTT. As protein: CATSRERHSPLHF.

The rearrangement uses TRBV20-1 and TRBJ1-2, with D possibly being TRBD1 (5 bases). Germline V gives CDR1 DFQATT, CDR2 SNEGSKA (reference sequence). The CDR3 has 11 amino acids. The CDR3 sequence is CTTWGGYGYTF. The CDR3 nucleotides read TGCACCACATGGGGCGGCTATGGCTACACCTTC.

V usage is TRBV10-3 and J usage is TRBJ1-2; tentatively, D is TRBD1 (5 bases). The CDR3 runs 15 residues. V lost 6 bases to trimming and J lost 8 bases, with 22 bases between them. Germline loops: CDR1 ENHRY, CDR2 SYGVKD. This chain's CDR3 is CAIRDWGTPAGGYTF. The CDR3 DNA follows: TGTGCCATCAGAGATTGGGGCACGCCTGCGGGGGGCTACACCTTC.

V gene TRBV5-6 combines with J gene TRBJ2-7, with D possibly matching TRBD2 (7 bases). Germline CDR1 reads SGHDT; CDR2 reads YYEEEE. The V end lost 0 bases, the J end lost 0 bases, and 10 bases lay between the germline ends. The CDR3 is made up of 15 amino acids. CDR3 sequence (DNA): TGTGCCAGCAGCTTGGTTGGGGGGGCCTCCTACGAGCAGTACTTC. Its translation: CASSLVGGASYEQYF.

This sequence joins TRBV30 and TRBJ1-1; a weak D match, TRBD1 (5 bases). Germline V CDR1 and CDR2: GTSNPN, SVGIG (reference sequence). This CDR3 is 12 amino acids long. V was trimmed by 0 bases and J by 11 bases, leaving 13 bases between them. CDR3 residues: CAWSVNRRGAFF. The CDR3 DNA sequence: TGTGCCTGGAGTGTAAATCGCCGGGGGGCTTTCTTT.

This CDR3 is CASRTGAYEQYF. The CDR3 bases are TGTGCCAGCCGGACAGGGGCCTACGAGCAGTACTTC. The chain links TRBV25-1 to TRBJ2-7, with TRBD1 matching 9 bases. This CDR3 is 12 amino acids long. Germline values: CDR1 MGHDK, CDR2 SYGVNS. V dropped 8 bases and J dropped 2; count of bases not matched to a gene: 1.

The table lists this clone with a few counts. The rearrangement uses TRBV30 and TRBJ2-1; D is unresolved. This CDR3 is built from 10 residues. V was cut by 6 bases and J by 9 bases, with 9 bases left in between. Germline V gene sequence: CDR1 GTSNPN, CDR2 SVGIG (reference sequence). CDR3 residues: CACQIGEQFF. The CDR3 DNA sequence: TGTGCCTGCCAAATAGGTGAGCAGTTCTTC.

The chain joins TRBV5-6 to TRBJ1-4; D is ambiguous. V shed 1 base and J shed 1 base, with 8 bases lying between them. The germline V gene has CDR1 SGHDT and CDR2 YYEEEE. The CDR3 runs 15 residues. In DNA form, the CDR3 reads TGTGCCAGCAGCTTGTTGTCGGGAACTAATGAAAAACTGTTTTTT. Protein product: CASSLLSGTNEKLFF.

The CDR3 DNA reads TGCAGCGGCGGGACAGGGCGCTACGAGCAGTACTTC. This translates into CSGGTGRYEQYF. The chain employs TRBV29-1 and TRBJ2-7; 9 bases are shared with TRBD1. The germline gives CDR1 SQVTM, CDR2 ANQGSEA. The length of the CDR3 is 12 residues. V was pared by 7 bases and J by 3 bases, with 4 bases of the junction left unmatched.

J is TRBJ1-2 and V is TRBV5-1; D gene ambiguous. The CDR3 has 14 residues. Per the germline V gene, CDR1 is SGHRS and CDR2 is YFSETQ. The V end lost 0 bases, the J end lost 0 bases, and 6 bases lay between the germline ends. For the CDR3, the DNA is TGCGCCAGCAGCTTGGACAGCTCTAACTATGGCTACACCTTC. Translating it yields CASSLDSSNYGYTF.

The V and J genes are TRBV27 and TRBJ2-3; possibly TRBD2 for D (5 bases). The CDR3 runs 12 residues. V was shortened by 3 bases and J by 5 bases, with 6 bases between the two germline ends. Looked up from germline, CDR1 is MNHEY and CDR2 is SMNVEV (reference sequence). CDR3 region: CASSFRGDTQYF. The CDR3 DNA is TGTGCCAGCAGTTTCCGGGGAGATACGCAGTATTTT.

This chain links TRBV7-2 with TRBJ1-1, with TRBD1 identical over 9 bases. The germline V gene has CDR1 SGHTA and CDR2 FQGNSA. The trim removed 2 bases at V and 5 bases at J, leaving 15 bases unmatched. This CDR3 has 18 residues. The CDR3 loop is CASSLHGPGTGLGTEAFF. CDR3 nucleotides: TGTGCCAGCAGCTTACACGGTCCCGGGACAGGGTTAGGGACTGAAGCTTTCTTT.

This clone has a handful of counts. The junction shows a germline mismatch at one end, possibly a read error. The V call is TRBV29-1, the J call TRBJ1-2; D is undetermined. This CDR3 comprises 12 residues. The germline V gene has CDR1 SQVTM and CDR2 ANQGSEA. CDR3 sequence (DNA): TGCAGCATTGAGGAGTCTGGCTATGGCTACACCTTC. Its translation is CSIEESGYGYTF.

The chain joins TRBV29-1 to TRBJ1-2; D is possibly TRBD1 (6 bases). Germline V CDR1 and CDR2: SQVTM, ANQGSEA. The CDR3 covers 12 residues. Between the trimmed V and J ends, which lost 4 bases and 4 bases, there was a span of 10 bases. The CDR3 reads CSVGQESYGYTF. CDR3 nucleotides: TGCAGCGTTGGACAGGAAAGCTATGGCTACACCTTC. The full variable domain, in which reference TRBV29-1 and TRBJ1-2 provide the parts outside the CDR3, is SAVISQKPSRDICQRGTSLTIQCQVDSQVTMMFWYRQQPGQSLTLIATANQGSEATYESGFVIDKFPISRPNLTFSTLTVSNMSPEDSSIYLCSVGQESYGYTFGSGTRLTVV.

The sample holds a few counts of this clone. This sample includes further DNA sequences coding for the same CDR3. The chain employs TRBV29-1 and TRBJ2-6, with D hard to call. Trimming took off 3 bases at V and 0 bases at J, with 6 bases between the two ends. This CDR3 spans 14 amino acids. The germline gives CDR1 SQVTM, CDR2 ANQGSEA. In nucleotides, the CDR3 is TGCAGCGTTGATTCGGGCTCTGGGGCCAACGTCCTGACTTTC. Residues: CSVDSGSGANVLTF.

This clone was seen only a few times. CDR3 in DNA: TGTGCCAGCAGCTTAGGTTTGGCGGAGGGGGGCTACACCTTC. Amino acid sequence: CASSLGLAEGGYTF. This chain connects TRBV5-4 to TRBJ1-2, with D perhaps TRBD1 (5 bases). Looked up from germline, CDR1 is SGHNT and CDR2 is YYREEE (reference sequence). Trimming cost V 2 bases and J 8 bases, with 16 bases left between them. The CDR3 runs 14 residues.

This clone has a handful of counts. The chain recombines TRBV30 with TRBJ1-1, with unresolved D. V was shortened by 0 bases and J by 2 bases, with 10 bases between the two germline ends. The germline gives CDR1 GTSNPN, CDR2 SVGIG (reference sequence). CDR3 length: 14 residues. CDR3 residues: CAWSVLGYNTEAFF. CDR3 bases: TGTGCCTGGAGTGTACTCGGATACAACACTGAAGCTTTCTTT. The whole variable domain, filled in from reference TRBV30 and TRBJ1-1, reads SQTIHQWPATLVQPVGSPLSLECTVEGTSNPNLYWYRQAAGRGLQLLFYSVGIGQISSEVPQNLSASRPQDRQFILSSKKLLLSDSGFYLCAWSVLGYNTEAFFGQGTRLTVV.

Here the CDR3 reads CSIRPPQETQYF. DNA for the CDR3: TGCAGCATCCGACCGCCTCAAGAGACCCAGTACTTC. The chain recombines TRBV29-1 with TRBJ2-5, with no clear D. The V end lost 8 bases, the J end lost 2 bases, and 12 bases lay between the germline ends. CDR3 length: 12 amino acids. Germline CDR1 is SQVTM and CDR2 is ANQGSEA.

This clone has a single count. The J gene is TRBJ2-5, the V gene TRBV14; D is possibly TRBD2 (5 bases). Germline V gives CDR1 SGHDN, CDR2 FVKESK. This CDR3 contains 14 residues. Trimming removed 0 bases at V and 7 bases at J, with 12 bases between. The DNA of the CDR3 is TGTGCCAGCAGCCAAGATGAACTAGTTGCGACCCAGTACTTC. It is translated as CASSQDELVATQYF.